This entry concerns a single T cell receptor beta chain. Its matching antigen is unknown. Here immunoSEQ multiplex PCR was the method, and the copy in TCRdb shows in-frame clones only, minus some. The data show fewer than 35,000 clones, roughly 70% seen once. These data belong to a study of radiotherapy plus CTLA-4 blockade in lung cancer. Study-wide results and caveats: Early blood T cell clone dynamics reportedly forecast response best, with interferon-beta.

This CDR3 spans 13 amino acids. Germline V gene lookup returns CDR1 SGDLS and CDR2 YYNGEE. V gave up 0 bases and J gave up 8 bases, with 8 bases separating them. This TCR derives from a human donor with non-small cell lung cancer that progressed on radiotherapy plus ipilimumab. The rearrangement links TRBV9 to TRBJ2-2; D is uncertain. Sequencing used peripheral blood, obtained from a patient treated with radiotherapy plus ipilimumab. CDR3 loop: CASSVASGGELFF. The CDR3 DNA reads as TGTGCCAGCAGCGTAGCATCTGGAGGGGAGCTGTTTTTT.